This TCR beta chain was recorded in a study of shared clonotypes between healthy human individuals. About the study: Each donor's CD4 naive and CD4 memory cells filled three plates apiece, CD8 naive two, and CD8 memory one.

With V trimmed by 5 bases and J by 6 bases, 3 bases remained unmatched. The length of the CDR3 is 13 residues. Germline loops: CDR1 SGHTA, CDR2 FQGTGA. The naive CD8 subset, CD45RO-negative cells positively selected for CCR7, excluded terminally differentiated effector memory CD45RA+ cells. The count of this clone is one. The antigen is undetermined. Sequencing was performed with immunoSEQ multiplex PCR; in TCRdb, only in-frame clones are kept and a portion is missing. Of millions of clones detected, about 94% appear once; the ten largest clones hold 0.85% to 1.3%. Study findings and constraints: In general, naive subsets displayed greater estimated richness than memory subsets did. Between a few donors, naive CD4 clonotypes were shared at a level of roughly 5.5%.

J is TRBJ2-1 and V is TRBV7-3; 8 nucleotides match TRBD2. The source is a man aged 18 to 29 in good health. Sequencing used naive CD8+ T cells sorted from blood. Here the CDR3 reads CASSRTSSNEQFF. In DNA, the CDR3 is TGTGCCAGCAGCCGGACTAGCAGCAATGAGCAGTTCTTC. Looking up the rest from reference TRBV7-3 and TRBJ2-1 gives the full variable domain: GAGVSQTPSNKVTEKGKYVELRCDPISGHTALYWYRQSLGQGPEFLIYFQGTGAADDSGLPNDRFFAVRPEGSVSTLKIQRTERGDSAVYLCASSRTSSNEQFFGPGTRLTVL.